The 24 T cell receptor beta chains listed next were all sequenced from one sample in a study of identical twins (dated by TCRdb to the mid-2010s). Libraries were made using 5' RACE. Sequencing instrument: Illumina HiSeq 2000. TCRdb redid the processing of the public reads, applying fastp at Q25 and MiXCR, and retained in-frame beta chains. Identical CDR3 proteins give one entry, which carries the most common genes and DNA. This sample lists roughly 750,000 distinct CDR3 sequences; approximately 21% were detected once. Roughly 4.3% of the sample is held by the ten biggest clonotypes. These data also formed part of another study, on T cells expressing NK-cell markers.

Sequenced: PBMCs. These TCRs come from a woman younger than 30 in good health.

This clonotype was seen ten or more times. V gene TRBV12-3 or TRBV12-4 combines with J gene TRBJ1-1; possibly TRBD1 for D (5 bases). This CDR3 contains 12 residues. Trimming removed 5 bases at V and 6 bases at J, with 10 bases between. Here the CDR3 DNA reads TGTGCCAGCAGTGGGGACGCGGCTGAAGCTTTCTTT. Amino acids: CASSGDAAEAFF.

V and J are TRBV20-1 and TRBJ1-4; D is unresolved. Germline V lookup: CDR1 DFQATT, CDR2 SNEGSKA (reference sequence). The CDR3 has 10 amino acids. Trimming left V 6 bases short and J 6 bases short, with 5 bases between. CDR3 region: CSALDEKLFF. As DNA, the CDR3 is TGCAGTGCCCTCGATGAAAAACTGTTTTTT.

The chain links TRBV12-3 or TRBV12-4 to TRBJ2-7, with 8 bases fitting TRBD2. V was pared by 5 bases and J by 7 bases, with 13 bases of the junction left unmatched. The CDR3 spans 15 residues. CDR3 protein: CASSPYEGLGDEQYF. The CDR3 region has the DNA TGTGCCAGCAGTCCCTATGAGGGACTAGGGGATGAGCAGTACTTC.

This clonotype was picked up a small number of times. The chain combines TRBV4-3 with TRBJ2-5, with D unclear. Trimming pared 1 base from V and 1 base from J, leaving 10 bases between. The CDR3 extends over 15 amino acids. The germline V gene has CDR1 LGHNA and CDR2 YSLEER. The CDR3 DNA is TGCGCCAGCAGCCAAGTGGGCAGTCGCCAAGAGACCCAGTACTTC. Amino acid sequence: CASSQVGSRQETQYF.

This clonotype was counted a few times. The chain uses TRBV20-1 and TRBJ2-5, with TRBD1 identical over 8 bases. CDR3 length: 16 residues. Per germline, CDR1 DFQATT and CDR2 SNEGSKA (reference sequence). Trimming at V came to 6 bases and at J to 4 bases, leaving 16 bases not matched to a gene. The CDR3 bases are TGCAGTGCCGGTAAAGGGGGACAGGCATTTCCAGAGACCCAGTACTTC. Translating gives CSAGKGGQAFPETQYF.

The chain couples TRBV10-3 to TRBJ2-3; weak D call: TRBD2 (6 bases). The CDR3 sequence is 13 residues long. Germline loops: CDR1 ENHRY, CDR2 SYGVKD. V was clipped by 9 bases and J by 0 bases, with 10 bases between them. DNA of the CDR3: TGTGCCATGACTAGGGCCAGCACAGATACGCAGTATTTT. Translation gives CAMTRASTDTQYF.

CDR3 protein: CSARRPSGGRTDTQYF. The CDR3 bases are TGCAGTGCTAGACGCCCTAGCGGGGGGCGCACAGATACGCAGTATTTT. This rearrangement joins TRBV20-1 to TRBJ2-3, with 11 bases fitting TRBD2. The germline V gene has CDR1 DFQATT and CDR2 SNEGSKA (reference sequence). The CDR3 contains 16 residues. The J segment lost 1 base and the V segment lost 2 bases, leaving 5 bases of the junction unmatched.

This clonotype was counted between two and nine times. The chain combines TRBV9 with TRBJ2-1, with no clear D. CDR3 length: 13 amino acids. Germline V gene sequence: CDR1 SGDLS, CDR2 YYNGEE. Between the trimmed V and J ends, which lost 2 bases and 4 bases, there was a span of 7 bases. The CDR3 loop is CASSVQAYNEQFF. DNA for the CDR3: TGTGCCAGCAGCGTCCAAGCGTACAATGAGCAGTTCTTC.

This clonotype has only one observation. V and J are TRBV7-2 and TRBJ2-7; either TRBD1 or TRBD2 may supply D (6 bases each). Trimming stripped 8 bases from V and 4 bases from J, with 15 bases between. Germline-derived CDR1 and CDR2 are SGHTA and FQGNSA. This CDR3 region has 13 residues. The CDR3 DNA sequence: TGTGCCAGCCGGCGGGACATTTCTTACGAGCAGTACTTC. The encoded protein is CASRRDISYEQYF. Full variable domain (outside the CDR3, taken from reference TRBV7-2 and TRBJ2-7): GAGVSQSPSNKVTEKGKDVELRCDPISGHTALYWYRQSLGQGLEFLIYFQGNSAPDKSGLPSDRFSAERTGGSVSTLTIQRTQQEDSAVYLCASRRDISYEQYFGPGTRLTVT.

V gene TRBV11-2 combines with J gene TRBJ2-3; 9 bases are a match to TRBD2. The CDR3 spans 16 residues. Germline trimming cut 1 base from V and 2 bases from J; bases unmatched to any gene: 4. Germline V lookup: CDR1 SGHAT, CDR2 FQNNGV. CDR3 DNA: TGTGCCAGCAGCTTAGTAGCGGGGGAATCCACAGATACGCAGTATTTT. Translating it yields CASSLVAGESTDTQYF.

V is TRBV20-1 and J is TRBJ2-3; D unclear. The CDR3 spans 11 residues. The ends were cut back, 4 bases at V and 6 bases at J, with 8 bases in the middle. The germline CDR1 and CDR2 sequences are DFQATT and SNEGSKA (reference sequence). CDR3 residues: CSATLGDTQYF. Here the CDR3 DNA reads TGCAGTGCTACCCTAGGGGATACGCAGTATTTT.

The chain couples TRBV12-3 or TRBV12-4 to TRBJ2-7, with D perhaps matching TRBD1 (6 bases). This CDR3 spans 12 amino acids. V lost 3 bases to trimming and J lost 8 bases, with 11 bases between them. As DNA, the CDR3 is TGTGCCAGCAGTTTCAGACAGGATCAGCAGTACTTC. Protein product: CASSFRQDQQYF.

V is TRBV11-2 and J is TRBJ2-1; a weak D match, TRBD2 (5 bases). V lost 2 bases, J lost 8 bases, and 10 bases lay in between. The germline V gene has CDR1 SGHAT and CDR2 FQNNGV. CDR3 length equals 13 residues. CDR3 protein: CASSLRGKDEQFF. As DNA, the CDR3 is TGTGCCAGCAGCTTACGGGGAAAGGATGAGCAGTTCTTC.

This clonotype showed up just a few times. The chain combines TRBV20-1 with TRBJ2-7, with TRBD1 matching 10 bases. CDR3 size: 15 residues. Germline V CDR1 and CDR2: DFQATT, SNEGSKA (reference sequence). V shed 0 bases, J shed 6 bases, and the junction held 8 bases outside the gene matches. The DNA for the CDR3 is TGCAGTGCTAGAGACTCCGGGACAGGGGCTCTCGAGCAGTACTTC. Translated, it gives CSARDSGTGALEQYF.

The CDR3 sequence: CASRVGRGPNEQFF. Written as DNA, the CDR3 is TGTGCCAGCAGGGTAGGGCGGGGCCCGAATGAGCAGTTCTTC. This chain joins TRBV4-2 and TRBJ2-1, with D possibly matching TRBD2 (6 bases). The CDR3 spans 14 residues. Germline CDR1 and CDR2: LGHNA and YNFKEQ. Trimming shortened V by 6 bases and J by 7 bases, and 16 bases separated the two germline ends.

This clonotype occurred a few times. This CDR3 fails to terminate in the conserved phenylalanine or tryptophan, so it likely reflects a read error. The DNA is left out, because the CDR3 cannot be placed on it with certainty; the CDR3 is given as TCRdb lists it. This chain uses TRBV6-6 with TRBJ2-7; no check of the table's D call, TRBD1, against the DNA was made. The CDR3 adds up to 11 amino acids, both ends counted. CDR1 and CDR2 (germline): MNHNY, SVGAGI (reference sequence). The CDR3 region is CASSYYGCRVL.

This clonotype was recorded at least ten times. The V and J genes are TRBV12-3 or TRBV12-4 and TRBJ1-1, with a weak D call TRBD1 (6 bases). The CDR3 consists of 14 residues. Trimming removed 6 bases at V and 0 bases at J, with 11 bases between. The CDR3 DNA reads as TGTGCCAGCAGCTTGGGACAATTGAACACTGAAGCTTTCTTT. Its protein product is CASSLGQLNTEAFF.

This clonotype was detected a few times. This chain joins TRBV7-2 and TRBJ2-7, with D hard to call. The CDR3 length is 13 residues. Germline V gene sequence: CDR1 SGHTA, CDR2 FQGNSA. V was pared by 1 base and J by 6 bases, with 10 bases between. Here the CDR3 reads CASSLEFRAEQYF. The CDR3 nucleotides read TGTGCCAGCAGCTTAGAATTTAGGGCCGAGCAGTACTTC.

This clonotype appeared a few times. V gene TRBV5-1 combines with J gene TRBJ2-7, with D possibly TRBD1 on 6 matching bases. Trimming cost V 0 bases and J 3 bases, with 19 bases left between them. CDR3 length: 17 residues. Germline CDR1 SGHRS, CDR2 YFSETQ. The CDR3 sequence: CASSLEPVGTTRYEQYF. In nucleotides, the CDR3 is TGCGCCAGCAGCTTGGAGCCTGTGGGGACAACCCGCTACGAGCAGTACTTC.

This clonotype was found a few times. In DNA form, the CDR3 reads TGCAGTGCTAGAATAGGCAACTTGAACACTGAAGCTTTCTTT. Amino acids: CSARIGNLNTEAFF. The chain employs TRBV20-1 and TRBJ1-1; D is undetermined. Germline CDR1 is DFQATT and CDR2 is SNEGSKA (reference sequence). CDR3 length equals 14 residues. Trimming pared 2 bases from V and 0 bases from J, leaving 10 bases between.

This clonotype was recorded only once. The chain carries TRBV6-2 or TRBV6-3 and TRBJ2-3; D is unresolved. The CDR3 length is 15 residues. Trimming pared 2 bases from V and 2 bases from J, leaving 11 bases between. The germline V gene encodes CDR1 MNHEY and CDR2 SVGEGT. CDR3 amino acids: CASSYGETLTDTQYF. Here the CDR3 DNA reads TGTGCCAGCAGTTACGGCGAGACCCTCACAGATACGCAGTATTTT.

This clonotype was seen a handful of times. The V and J genes are TRBV11-2 and TRBJ2-3, with D tentatively TRBD1 (5 bases). CDR3 size: 15 residues. V lost 5 bases and J 0 bases, leaving 12 bases between the germline ends. CDR1 is SGHAT, CDR2 FQNNGV, per germline. The DNA of the CDR3 is TGTGCCAGCAGCGGCCTAAGGGGCAGCACAGATACGCAGTATTTT. This sequence encodes CASSGLRGSTDTQYF. The variable domain in full, with the rest retrieved from reference TRBV11-2 and TRBJ2-3, is EAGVAQSPRYKIIEKRQSVAFWCNPISGHATLYWYQQILGQGPKLLIQFQNNGVVDDSQLPKDRFSAERLKGVDSTLKIQPAKLEDSAVYLCASSGLRGSTDTQYFGPGTRLTVL.

This clonotype was observed a few times. The chain uses TRBV20-1 and TRBJ2-5; D may be TRBD2 (6 bases). Germline-derived CDR1 and CDR2 are DFQATT and SNEGSKA (reference sequence). The ends were cut back, 6 bases at V and 5 bases at J, with 16 bases in the middle. The CDR3 has 13 amino acids. CDR3 sequence: CSAHRRGSETQYF. The CDR3 bases are TGCAGTGCCCACCGGAGGGGCTCGGAGACCCAGTACTTC.

In this sample, this clonotype turned up a few times. The CDR3 loop reads CASRLSGRDTQYF. Written as DNA, the CDR3 is TGTGCCAGCAGATTGTCGGGGAGAGATACGCAGTATTTT. The chain couples TRBV12-3 or TRBV12-4 to TRBJ2-3, with TRBD2 as a possible D gene (5 bases). V shed 6 bases and J shed 5 bases, with 12 bases lying between them. The CDR3 length is 13 residues.